The next 23 T cell receptor beta chains were all read from a single sample in a study of T cell clonality in common variable immunodeficiency (dated by TCRdb to the mid-2010s). The method was the immunoSEQ multiplex PCR assay. Here the immuneACCESS table is served through TCRdb, limited to in-frame sequences with V and J called. Missing clones are a known gap in these copies; in checked studies unresolved V genes cover under half, and the rest lacks a known reason. The table puts approximately 50,000 clones in this sample, none counted just once. The ten largest clonotypes hold just over 2% of the sample. Sequencing was done on a sample of peripheral blood mononuclear cells. These receptors all stem from a person aged 18 to 70 in good health.

Ten or more counts support this clone. With the read ending 3 residues before the CDR3 end, the germline J gene is used to fill in that end. The chain has TRBV28 and TRBJ2-7, with TRBD2 matching 15 bases. The CDR3 is made up of 17 amino acids. V lost 6 bases, J lost 4 bases, and 10 bases stayed unmatched. Per germline, CDR1 MDHEN and CDR2 SYDVKM. CDR3 sequence: CASRRGTSGGRAYEQYF. The sequenced CDR3 bases are TGTGCCAGCAGGCGCGGGACTAGCGGGGGGAGGGCGTACGAG. Drawing the rest from reference TRBV28 and TRBJ2-7, the complete variable domain is DVKVTQSSRYLVKRTGEKVFLECVQDMDHENMFWYRQDPGLGLRLIYFSYDVKMKEKGDIPEGYSVSREKKERFSLILESASTNQTSMYLCASRRGTSGGRAYEQYFGPGTRLTVT.

This clone was detected many times. Read sequence stops 3 residues before the CDR3 end, and the germline J gene provides the missing end. The chain combines TRBV18 with TRBJ2-4; D not resolved. V lost 5 bases, J lost 5 bases, and 13 bases lay in between. The CDR3 contains 14 residues. The germline CDR1 and CDR2 sequences are KGHSH and LQKENI. CDR3 loop: CASSVGASQNIQYF. Partial CDR3 DNA: TGTGCCAGCTCAGTAGGAGCGAGCCAAAACATT.

This clone was detected ten times or more. The missing CDR3 end, 3 residues past where the read stops, is filled in from the germline J gene. This chain connects TRBV5-1 to TRBJ1-4; the match to TRBD1 covers 7 bases. CDR1 is SGHRS and CDR2 is YFSETQ in the germline V gene. This CDR3 contains 16 residues. V shed 4 bases, J shed 0 bases, and the junction held 6 bases outside the gene matches. CDR3 protein: CASSPGQPSTNEKLFF. CDR3 DNA, as far as it was read: TGCGCCAGCAGCCCGGGACAGCCCTCAACTAATGAAAAA.

This clone was recorded many times. The read gets to within 3 residues of the CDR3 end, and the germline J gene fills in the rest. The J gene is TRBJ2-2, the V gene TRBV4-2; 7 bases map to TRBD2. The CDR3 sequence is 16 residues long. Germline V gene sequence: CDR1 LGHNA, CDR2 YNFKEQ. Trimming at V came to 1 base and at J to 4 bases, leaving 6 bases not matched to a gene. CDR3 bases read: TGTGCCAGCAGCCAAGCGAGCGGGGCGGGCACCGGGGAG. Its protein product is CASSQASGAGTGE. The full CDR3 protein is CASSQASGAGTGELFF.

This clone was detected ten times or more. The read ends 3 residues early relative to the CDR3; the germline J gene fills the gap. This same CDR3 is encoded by further DNA sequences in the sample. This chain connects TRBV18 to TRBJ1-2, with 9 bases matching TRBD1. This CDR3 has 14 amino acids. Germline CDR1 and CDR2: KGHSH and LQKENI. V shed 3 bases and J 2 bases; nucleotides not matched to a gene: 1. The CDR3 bases that were read are TGTGCCAGCTCACCCGGACAGGGGAACTATGGC. Protein product: CASSPGQGNYG. The whole CDR3 reads CASSPGQGNYGYTF.

This clone occurred a few times. One end of the junction varies from germline; a read error may be responsible. Other DNA variants within this sample encode the same CDR3. The CDR3 loop reads CASSPGSTTNEKLFF. The part of the CDR3 DNA that was read is TGTGCCAGCAGTCCAGGGAGTACAACCAATGAAAAA. V is TRBV2 and J is TRBJ1-4; a possible D gene is TRBD1 (5 bases). The CDR3 extends 3 residues past the end of the read, so its final part is completed from the germline J gene. From germline, CDR1 is SNHLY and CDR2 FYNNEI. The CDR3 runs 15 residues.

In this sample, this clone turned up a few times. The CDR3 end falls 3 residues outside the read, so it is completed with the germline J gene. This sequence joins TRBV29-1 and TRBJ2-5, with D tentatively TRBD1 (6 bases). Deletions cut 6 bases from V and 4 bases from J, with 18 bases between. Germline-derived CDR1 and CDR2 are SQVTM and ANQGSEA. This CDR3 comprises 14 residues. This CDR3 is CSVVSRGLIETQYF. The covered CDR3 bases are TGCAGCGTCGTCTCCAGGGGATTGATAGAGACC.

This clone was observed many times. The read comes to an end 3 residues before the CDR3 does, leaving the germline J gene to fill in the end. The chain has TRBV2 and TRBJ1-4; maybe TRBD1 (5 bases). Germline V gene lookup returns CDR1 SNHLY and CDR2 FYNNEI. CDR3 length equals 16 residues. V was trimmed by 7 bases and J by 4 bases, leaving 19 bases between them. CDR3 sequence reads: CASTRTRQLDNEKLFF. Partial CDR3 DNA: TGTGCCAGCACCAGAACCCGACAGCTGGATAATGAAAAA.

This clone was found many times. Sequencing ends 3 residues short of the CDR3 end; the germline J gene provides the rest. The rearrangement joins TRBV20-1 to TRBJ2-3; D is possibly TRBD2 (5 bases). Germline assignment: CDR1 DFQATT and CDR2 SNEGSKA (reference sequence). This CDR3 region has 13 residues. The V and J ends lost 0 bases and 1 base respectively, with 5 bases between them. CDR3: CSARDSGTDTQYF. The part of the CDR3 DNA that was read is TGCAGTGCTAGAGATAGCGGCACAGATACG.

Points on this clone: The DNA ends 3 residues before the CDR3 does, and the rest of the CDR3 is filled in from the germline J gene. The V gene is TRBV2, the J gene TRBJ1-5; D is unresolved. V shed 8 bases and J shed 4 bases, with 18 bases lying between them. The CDR3 has 15 residues. Germline assignment: CDR1 SNHLY and CDR2 FYNNEI. This CDR3 reads CASLTRTARNQPQHF. The DNA read from the CDR3 is TGTGCCAGCCTTACTAGGACGGCTAGGAATCAGCCC.

This clone was observed many times. Sequencing ends 3 residues short of the CDR3 end; the germline J gene provides the rest. The chain combines TRBV7-9 with TRBJ2-7, with TRBD2 matching over 10 bases. Trimming at V came to 3 bases and at J to 2 bases, leaving 4 bases not matched to a gene. Germline V gene data show CDR1 as SEHNR and CDR2 as FQNEAQ (reference sequence). The CDR3 covers 15 residues. CDR3 in amino acids: CASSFSGRRPYEQYF. CDR3 bases read: TGTGCCAGCAGCTTTAGCGGGAGGCGTCCCTACGAG. Full variable domain (outside the CDR3, taken from reference TRBV7-9 and TRBJ2-7): DTGVSQNPRHKITKRGQNVTFRCDPISEHNRLYWYRQTLGQGPEFLTYFQNEAQLEKSRLLSDRFSAERPKGSFSTLEIQRTEQGDSAMYLCASSFSGRRPYEQYFGPGTRLTVT.

Ten or more counts support this clone. The CDR3 end lies 3 residues beyond the end of the read and is filled in from the germline J gene. This chain links TRBV10-3 with TRBJ2-7, with 7 bases lining up with TRBD1. Per germline, CDR1 ENHRY and CDR2 SYGVKD. The CDR3 contains 15 residues. Losses at the gene ends were 7 bases for V and 4 bases for J; bases not matched to a gene: 13. The chain's CDR3 is CAINEQGPSRYEQYF. Incomplete CDR3 DNA: TGTGCCATCAACGAACAGGGGCCCTCCAGGTACGAG.

This clone was recorded at least ten times. The read ends 3 residues before the CDR3 terminus; that terminus is restored from the germline J gene. The J gene is TRBJ1-1, the V gene TRBV9, with D tentatively TRBD1 (5 bases). The CDR3 has 16 residues. Trimming took 1 base from V and 6 from J, leaving 19 bases between them. Germline values: CDR1 SGDLS, CDR2 YYNGEE. This CDR3 is CASSVYSSGLISEAFF. CDR3 DNA, as far as it was read: TGTGCCAGCAGCGTATATTCATCAGGGTTGATTTCTGAA.

CDR3 bases read: TGTGCCAGCAGGAAAACGGGACAGTATCAAAAA. Its translation: CASRKTGQYQK. The whole CDR3 sequence is CASRKTGQYQKLFF. This chain connects TRBV2 to TRBJ1-4; 7 bases are shared with TRBD1. The read falls 3 residues short of the CDR3 end, and the missing part is taken from the germline J gene. This CDR3 is built from 14 residues. Germline assignment: CDR1 SNHLY and CDR2 FYNNEI. V lost 6 bases and J lost 9; bases outside the gene matches: 10.

This clone was counted between two and nine times. The sequence runs out 3 residues before the end of the CDR3; the remainder is reconstructed from the germline J gene. This rearrangement joins TRBV19 to TRBJ2-7, with 9 positions matching TRBD2. The V gene end was trimmed by 7 bases and the J gene end by 2 bases; junction bases not matched to a gene: 9. The CDR3 is 15 residues long. The germline V gene has CDR1 LNHDA and CDR2 SQIVND (reference sequence). CDR3 protein: CASTEGASGAYEQYF. The sequenced CDR3 bases are TGTGCCAGTACCGAGGGGGCTAGCGGGGCCTACGAG. Full variable domain (outside the CDR3, taken from reference TRBV19 and TRBJ2-7): DGGITQSPKYLFRKEGQNVTLSCEQNLNHDAMYWYRQDPGQGLRLIYYSQIVNDFQKGDIAEGYSVSREKKESFPLTVTSAQKNPTAFYLCASTEGASGAYEQYFGPGTRLTVT.

This clone has at least ten counts. The read gets to within 3 residues of the CDR3 end, and the germline J gene fills in the rest. V and J are TRBV20-1 and TRBJ1-5, with D maybe TRBD1 (6 bases). Trimming took off 6 bases at V and 7 bases at J, with 22 bases between the two ends. Looked up from germline, CDR1 is DFQATT and CDR2 is SNEGSKA (reference sequence). The CDR3 spans 15 residues. The CDR3 reads CSARQIQGIAQPQHF. The CDR3 DNA, read in part, is TGCAGTGCCAGACAAATACAGGGAATCGCGCAGCCC.

This clone was seen a handful of times. The read comes to an end 3 residues before the CDR3 does, leaving the germline J gene to fill in the end. The rearrangement links TRBV18 to TRBJ1-1, with TRBD1 matching 7 bases. V lost 3 bases and J lost 4; bases outside the gene matches: 5. CDR1 is KGHSH, CDR2 LQKENI, per germline. The CDR3 runs 14 residues. The sequenced part of the CDR3 DNA is TGTGCCAGCTCACCGAAGACAGGGTCCACTGAA. Protein sequence: CASSPKTGSTE. The CDR3, in full, reads CASSPKTGSTEAFF. Variable domain in full (rest from reference TRBV18 and TRBJ1-1): NAGVMQNPRHLVRRRGQEARLRCSPMKGHSHVYWYRQLPEEGLKFMVYLQKENIIDESGMPKERFSAEFPKEGPSILRIQQVVRGDSAAYFCASSPKTGSTEAFFGQGTRLTVV.

This clone has more than one count but fewer than ten. The read terminates 3 residues ahead of where the CDR3 ends, so the germline J gene completes it. The chain joins TRBV19 to TRBJ1-2; perhaps TRBD1 as D (5 bases). The V end lost 4 bases, the J end lost 4 bases, and 13 bases lay between the germline ends. This CDR3 has 14 amino acids. Per the germline V gene, CDR1 is LNHDA and CDR2 is SQIVND (reference sequence). CDR3 bases read: TGTGCCAGTAGTACCCCCCCAGGGAGCTATGGC. This translates into CASSTPPGSYG. The CDR3, in full, reads CASSTPPGSYGYTF.

This clone was observed at least ten times. The read falls 3 residues short of the CDR3 end, and the missing part is taken from the germline J gene. This chain connects TRBV5-4 to TRBJ2-2; D is uncertain. CDR3 length: 16 amino acids. Germline V gene data show CDR1 as SGHNT and CDR2 as YYREEE (reference sequence). V gave up 2 bases and J gave up 2 bases, with 13 bases separating them. The sequenced CDR3 bases are TGTGCCAGCAGCTTCACGAGCTCCCCAAACACCGGGGAG. The encoded protein is CASSFTSSPNTGE. The full CDR3 protein reads CASSFTSSPNTGELFF.

This clone was seen many times. With the read ending 3 residues before the CDR3 end, the germline J gene is used to fill in that end. The chain joins TRBV30 to TRBJ2-6; possible D gene TRBD2, 6 bases. The CDR3 is 14 residues long. Germline V gene data show CDR1 as GTSNPN and CDR2 as SVGIG (reference sequence). The part of the CDR3 DNA that was read is TGTGCCTGGACCGGAGGGTACCATAATTCACTC. This gives the protein CAWTGGYHNSL. In full, the CDR3 reads CAWTGGYHNSLLTF.

This clone was picked up many times. The read finishes 3 residues shy of the CDR3 end, and the germline J gene is used to complete it. V gene TRBV12-3 or TRBV12-4 combines with J gene TRBJ2-7; 7 bases align to TRBD1. The CDR3 runs 15 residues. V lost 5 bases, J lost 2 bases, and 9 bases stayed unmatched. The CDR3 region is CASSLGRDRAYEQYF. The sequenced part of the CDR3 DNA is TGTGCCAGCAGTCTCGGCCGGGACAGAGCCTACGAG.

This clone has at least ten counts. The read ends 3 residues shy of where the CDR3 ends; the end is completed using the germline J gene. J is TRBJ2-5 and V is TRBV7-9; the D is unclear. CDR1 and CDR2 from the germline V gene are SEHNR and FQNEAQ (reference sequence). CDR3 length: 14 residues. The V gene lost 2 bases and the J gene lost 7 bases, with 14 bases spanning the gap. CDR3 amino acids: CASSLITRPATQYF. The part of the CDR3 DNA that was read is TGTGCCAGCAGCTTAATTACGCGGCCTGCGACC.

This clone was found many times. The CDR3 is cut off 3 residues early in the read; its end comes from the germline J gene. The chain couples TRBV2 to TRBJ1-6; 9 nucleotides match TRBD1. The V gene end was trimmed by 8 bases and the J gene end by 11 bases; junction bases not matched to a gene: 10. The CDR3 spans 14 residues. Germline V gene lookup returns CDR1 SNHLY and CDR2 FYNNEI. CDR3 DNA, as far as it was read: TGTGCCAGCGGTTTACAGGGGGCCCGGGCACCC. Translated: CASGLQGARAP. The whole CDR3 reads CASGLQGARAPLHF. The variable domain in full, completed from reference TRBV2 and TRBJ1-6, reads EPEVTQTPSHQVTQMGQEVILRCVPISNHLYFYWYRQILGQKVEFLVSFYNNEISEKSEIFDDQFSVERPDGSNFTLKIRSTKLEDSAMYFCASGLQGARAPLHFGNGTRLTVT.